This TCR beta chain derives from a study of T-cell reconstitution after alpha-beta-depleted transplantation in children. Study-wide points: Expanded graft clones numbering several hundred reportedly gave rise to alpha-beta T cells about two months after transplant. Surviving recipient cells, namely T cells and thymic progenitors, were the source of high day-60 TCRbeta diversity in some patients. A year had passed since transplant, and T-cell counts and diversity by then came mostly from newly produced T cells.

The sample holds a few counts of this clonotype. Its antigen is currently unknown. Unique molecular identifiers tagged the TCRbeta library. A single record per CDR3 protein comes from TCRdb applying MiXCR to the PCR reads. The repertoire has 670,000 or so distinct CDR3 sequences, under 15% of them found once; the top ten carry 0.65% to 0.9%. The sequenced sample was PBMCs, obtained before TCRalphabeta/CD19-depleted stem cell transplant. The sequence was obtained from a girl aged 2 to 10 with congenital amegakaryocytic thrombocytopenia, due to receive a stem cell transplant.

As DNA, the CDR3 is TGCAGTGCTAGTCGAGCTAAGCCGGGACAGGGGGGATTTTCCTATAATTCACCCCTCCACTTT. Translating it yields CSASRAKPGQGGFSYNSPLHF. The rearrangement uses TRBV20-1 and TRBJ1-6, with 11 nucleotides matching TRBD1. The CDR3 runs 21 residues. With V trimmed by 3 bases and J by 1 base, 17 bases remained unmatched. Germline V gene sequence: CDR1 DFQATT, CDR2 SNEGSKA (reference sequence).